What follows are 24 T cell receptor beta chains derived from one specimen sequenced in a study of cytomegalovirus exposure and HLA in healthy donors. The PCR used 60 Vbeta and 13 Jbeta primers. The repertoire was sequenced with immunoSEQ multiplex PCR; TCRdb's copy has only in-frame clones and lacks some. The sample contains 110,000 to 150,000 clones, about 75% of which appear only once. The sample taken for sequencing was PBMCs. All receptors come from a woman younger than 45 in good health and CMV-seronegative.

The CDR3 sequence: CASSPPAPGLVGTGELFF. The CDR3 DNA reads as TGTGCCAGCTCACCACCGGCGCCAGGGCTCGTAGGGACCGGGGAGCTGTTTTTT. The V and J genes are TRBV18 and TRBJ2-2, with TRBD1 as a possible D gene (5 bases). V dropped 0 bases and J dropped 5 bases, with 19 bases sitting between them. Germline CDR1 is KGHSH and CDR2 is LQKENI. The CDR3 extends over 18 amino acids.

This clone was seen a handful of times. The CDR3, as DNA: TGTGCCAGCATTAAGACAGGGGGCGCCTATGGCTACACCTTC. This gives the protein CASIKTGGAYGYTF. The rearrangement joins TRBV6-5 to TRBJ1-2, with 10 bases matching TRBD1. Trimming at V came to 7 bases and at J to 4 bases, leaving 6 bases not matched to a gene. Germline V gene data show CDR1 as MNHEY and CDR2 as SVGAGI. The CDR3 consists of 14 residues.

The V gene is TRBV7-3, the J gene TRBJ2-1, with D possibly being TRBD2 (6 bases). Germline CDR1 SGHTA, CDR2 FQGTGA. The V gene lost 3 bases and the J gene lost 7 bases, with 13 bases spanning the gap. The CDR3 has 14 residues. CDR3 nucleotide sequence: TGTGCCAGCAGCTTCTCCGGGACTCCAAATGAGCAGTTCTTC. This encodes CASSFSGTPNEQFF.

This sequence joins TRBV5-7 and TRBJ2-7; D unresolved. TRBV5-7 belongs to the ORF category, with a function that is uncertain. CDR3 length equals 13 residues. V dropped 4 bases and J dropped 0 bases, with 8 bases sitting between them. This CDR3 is CASSPDISYEQYV. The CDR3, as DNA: TGTGCCAGCAGCCCCGACATCTCCTACGAGCAGTACGTC.

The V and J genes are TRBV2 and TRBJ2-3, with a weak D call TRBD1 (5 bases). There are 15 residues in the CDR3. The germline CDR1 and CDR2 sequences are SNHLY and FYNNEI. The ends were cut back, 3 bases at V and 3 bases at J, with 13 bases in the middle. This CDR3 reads CASSEGRVGTDTQYF. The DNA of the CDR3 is TGTGCCAGCAGTGAGGGCAGGGTGGGGACAGATACGCAGTATTTT.

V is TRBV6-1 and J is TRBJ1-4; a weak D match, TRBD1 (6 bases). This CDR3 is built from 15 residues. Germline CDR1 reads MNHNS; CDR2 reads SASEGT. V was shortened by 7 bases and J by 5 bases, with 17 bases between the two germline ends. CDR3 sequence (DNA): TGTGCCAGCACCAGACAGGACGACTCGAATGAAAAACTGTTTTTT. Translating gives CASTRQDDSNEKLFF.

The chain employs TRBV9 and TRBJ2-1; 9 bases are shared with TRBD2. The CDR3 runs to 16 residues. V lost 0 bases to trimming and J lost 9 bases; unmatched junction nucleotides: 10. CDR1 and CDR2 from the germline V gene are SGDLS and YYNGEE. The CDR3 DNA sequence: TGTGCCAGCAGCGTAGCTTCAGGACTAGCGTATAGTGAGCAGTTCTTC. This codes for CASSVASGLAYSEQFF.

The CDR3 bases are TGTGCCAGCAGCTTAGGGGGCGGGGGCGGCACAGATACGCAGTATTTT. Its translation is CASSLGGGGGTDTQYF. The chain recombines TRBV7-3 with TRBJ2-3; D may be TRBD2 (7 bases). The CDR3 is 16 amino acids. Germline loops: CDR1 SGHTA, CDR2 FQGTGA. The V and J ends lost 2 bases and 1 base respectively, with 13 bases between them.

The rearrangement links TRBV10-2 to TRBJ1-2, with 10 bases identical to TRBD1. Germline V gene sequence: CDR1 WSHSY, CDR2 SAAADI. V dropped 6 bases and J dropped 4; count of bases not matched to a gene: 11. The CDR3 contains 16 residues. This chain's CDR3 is CASSLAPGQGSYGYTF. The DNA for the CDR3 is TGCGCCAGCAGCCTAGCGCCGGGACAGGGGTCCTATGGCTACACCTTC.

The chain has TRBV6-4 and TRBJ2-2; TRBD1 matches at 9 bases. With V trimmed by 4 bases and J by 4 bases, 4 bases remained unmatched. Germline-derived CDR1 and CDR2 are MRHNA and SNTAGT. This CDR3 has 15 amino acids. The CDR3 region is CASSAQGATTGELFF. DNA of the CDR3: TGTGCCAGCAGTGCACAGGGGGCGACCACCGGGGAGCTGTTTTTT.

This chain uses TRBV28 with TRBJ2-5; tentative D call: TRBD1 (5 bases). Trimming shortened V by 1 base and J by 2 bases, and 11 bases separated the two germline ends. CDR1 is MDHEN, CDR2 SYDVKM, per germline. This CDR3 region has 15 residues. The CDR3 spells CASSLSGIGQETQYF. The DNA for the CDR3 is TGTGCCAGCAGTTTATCAGGGATTGGGCAAGAGACCCAGTACTTC.

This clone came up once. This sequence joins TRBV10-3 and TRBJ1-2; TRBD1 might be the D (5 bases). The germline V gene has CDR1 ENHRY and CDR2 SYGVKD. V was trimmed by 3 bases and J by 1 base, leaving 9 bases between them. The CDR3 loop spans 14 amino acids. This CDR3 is CAISDEQDNYGYTF. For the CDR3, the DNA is TGTGCCATCAGTGATGAACAGGATAACTATGGCTACACCTTC.

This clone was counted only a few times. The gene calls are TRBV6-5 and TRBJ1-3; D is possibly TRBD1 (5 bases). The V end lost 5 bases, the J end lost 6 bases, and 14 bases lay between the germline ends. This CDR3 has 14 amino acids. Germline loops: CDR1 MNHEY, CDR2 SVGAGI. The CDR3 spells CASSRPGLKNTIYF. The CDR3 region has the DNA TGTGCCAGCAGTCGACCGGGACTCAAAAACACCATATATTTT.

CDR3 loop: CASSIQVMNTEAFF. The CDR3, as DNA: TGTGCCAGTAGTATCCAGGTGATGAACACTGAAGCTTTCTTT. The chain couples TRBV19 to TRBJ1-1; no clear D gene. Germline lookup yields CDR1 LNHDA and CDR2 SQIVND (reference sequence). Trimming took off 3 bases at V and 0 bases at J, with 8 bases between the two ends. The CDR3 loop spans 14 amino acids.

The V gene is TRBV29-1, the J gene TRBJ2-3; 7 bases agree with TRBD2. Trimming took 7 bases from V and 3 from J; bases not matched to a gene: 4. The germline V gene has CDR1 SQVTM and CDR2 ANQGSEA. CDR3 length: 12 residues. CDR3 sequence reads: CSAGGSTDTQYF. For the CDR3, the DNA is TGCAGCGCCGGGGGGAGTACAGATACGCAGTATTTT.

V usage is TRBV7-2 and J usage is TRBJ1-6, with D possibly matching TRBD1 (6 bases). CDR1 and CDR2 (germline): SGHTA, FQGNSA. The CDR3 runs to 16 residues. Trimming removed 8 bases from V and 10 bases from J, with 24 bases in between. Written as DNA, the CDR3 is TGTGCCAGCCTCAAGGCGGTCAGGGGAATGGGGTCACCCCTCCACTTT. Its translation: CASLKAVRGMGSPLHF. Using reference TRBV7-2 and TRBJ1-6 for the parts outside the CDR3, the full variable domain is GAGVSQSPSNKVTEKGKDVELRCDPISGHTALYWYRQSLGQGLEFLIYFQGNSAPDKSGLPSDRFSAERTGGSVSTLTIQRTQQEDSAVYLCASLKAVRGMGSPLHFGNGTRLTVT.

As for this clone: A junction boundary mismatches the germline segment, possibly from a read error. CDR3 amino acids: CAGSPDLRQQGPSTDTQYF. DNA of the CDR3: TGTGCCGGCAGCCCAGACCTCCGTCAACAGGGACCTAGCACAGATACGCAGTATTTT. J is TRBJ2-3 and V is TRBV4-2; tentatively, D is TRBD1 (6 bases). The CDR3 runs to 19 residues. Germline V CDR1 and CDR2: LGHNA, YNFKEQ.

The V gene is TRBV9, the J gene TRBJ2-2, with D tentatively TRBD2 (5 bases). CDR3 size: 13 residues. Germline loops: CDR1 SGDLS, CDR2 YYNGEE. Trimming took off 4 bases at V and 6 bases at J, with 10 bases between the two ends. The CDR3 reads CASSRVGAGELFF. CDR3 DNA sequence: TGTGCCAGCAGCAGAGTCGGGGCCGGGGAGCTGTTTTTT.

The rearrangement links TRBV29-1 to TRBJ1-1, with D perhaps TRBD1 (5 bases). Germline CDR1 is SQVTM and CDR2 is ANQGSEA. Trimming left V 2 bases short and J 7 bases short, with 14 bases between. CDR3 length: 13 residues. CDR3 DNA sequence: TGCAGCGTTGAAATTCCAGGGTCGGGTGAAGCTTTCTTT. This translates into CSVEIPGSGEAFF.

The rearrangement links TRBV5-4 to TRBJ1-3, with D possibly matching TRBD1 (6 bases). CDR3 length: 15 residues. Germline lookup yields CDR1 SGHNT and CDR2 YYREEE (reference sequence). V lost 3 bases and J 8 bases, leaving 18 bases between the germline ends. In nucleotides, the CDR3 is TGTGCCAGCAGCTCACAGGGTGGGAATCGGGACACCATATATTTT. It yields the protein CASSSQGGNRDTIYF. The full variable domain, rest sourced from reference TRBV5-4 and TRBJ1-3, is ETGVTQSPTHLIKTRGQQVTLRCSSQSGHNTVSWYQQALGQGPQFIFQYYREEENGRGNFPPRFSGLQFPNYSSELNVNALELDDSALYLCASSSQGGNRDTIYFGEGSWLTVV.

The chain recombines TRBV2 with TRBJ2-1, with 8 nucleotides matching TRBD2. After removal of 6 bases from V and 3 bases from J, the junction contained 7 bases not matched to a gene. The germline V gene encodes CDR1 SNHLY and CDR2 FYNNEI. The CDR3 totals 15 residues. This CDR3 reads CASSQAGAGYNEQFF. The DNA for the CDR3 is TGTGCCAGCAGCCAAGCGGGAGCGGGCTACAATGAGCAGTTCTTC.

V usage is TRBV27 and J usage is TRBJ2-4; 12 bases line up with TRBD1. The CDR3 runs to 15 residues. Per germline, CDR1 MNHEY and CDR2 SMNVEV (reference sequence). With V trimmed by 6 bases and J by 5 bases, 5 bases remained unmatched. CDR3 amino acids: CASSAGTGGENIQYF. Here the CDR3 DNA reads TGTGCCAGCAGCGCAGGGACAGGGGGCGAAAACATTCAGTACTTC.

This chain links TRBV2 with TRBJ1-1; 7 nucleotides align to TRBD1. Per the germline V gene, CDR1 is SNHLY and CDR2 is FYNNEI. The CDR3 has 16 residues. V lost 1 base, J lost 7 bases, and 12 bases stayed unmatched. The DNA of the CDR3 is TGTGCCAGCAGTGAAGGGGGCAAGGGGGCTTTCGGTGAAGCTTTCTTT. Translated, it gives CASSEGGKGAFGEAFF.

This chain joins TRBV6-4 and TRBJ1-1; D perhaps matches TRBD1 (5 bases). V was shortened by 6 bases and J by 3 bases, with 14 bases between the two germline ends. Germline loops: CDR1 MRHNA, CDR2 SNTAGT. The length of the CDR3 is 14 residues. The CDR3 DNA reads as TGTGCCAGCAGCGGGGTATGGGGGGACACTGAAGCTTTCTTT. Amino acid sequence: CASSGVWGDTEAFF.